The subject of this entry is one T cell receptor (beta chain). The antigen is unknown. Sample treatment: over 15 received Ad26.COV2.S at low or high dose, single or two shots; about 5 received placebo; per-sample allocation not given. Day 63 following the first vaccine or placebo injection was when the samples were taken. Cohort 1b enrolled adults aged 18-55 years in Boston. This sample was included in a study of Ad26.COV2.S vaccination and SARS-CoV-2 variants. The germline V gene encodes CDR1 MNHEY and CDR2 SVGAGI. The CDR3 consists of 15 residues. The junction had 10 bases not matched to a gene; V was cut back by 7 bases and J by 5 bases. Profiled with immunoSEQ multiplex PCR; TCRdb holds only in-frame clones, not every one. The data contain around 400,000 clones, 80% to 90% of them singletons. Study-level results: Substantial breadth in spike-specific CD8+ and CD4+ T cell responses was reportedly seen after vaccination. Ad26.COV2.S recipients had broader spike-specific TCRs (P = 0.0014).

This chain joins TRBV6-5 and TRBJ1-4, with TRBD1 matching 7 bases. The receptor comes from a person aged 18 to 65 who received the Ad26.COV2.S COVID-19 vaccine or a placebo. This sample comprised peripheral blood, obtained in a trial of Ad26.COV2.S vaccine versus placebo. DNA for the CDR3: TGTGCCAGCAAGATTACAGGGGTAGGAAATGAAAAACTGTTTTTT. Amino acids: CASKITGVGNEKLFF.